Below are 13 T cell receptor beta chains sequenced from a single sample in a study of blood T cell repertoires in COVID-19. Profiled with immunoSEQ multiplex PCR; TCRdb holds only in-frame clones, not every one. The repertoire has roughly 250,000 clones, over 70% of them found once; the top ten carry 8.6%. The specimen was peripheral blood. All receptors come from a human donor in a cohort sampled during active COVID-19.

The V and J genes are TRBV6-4 and TRBJ2-1, with TRBD1 identical over 7 bases. The CDR3 is made up of 17 amino acids. Germline values: CDR1 MRHNA, CDR2 SNTAGT. V was clipped by 11 bases and J by 1 base; unmatched bases: 17. The CDR3 is CAPRTSNSGQSYNEQFF. For the CDR3, the DNA is TGTGCCCCCCGGACCTCTAACTCGGGACAGTCCTACAATGAGCAGTTCTTC.

The V and J genes are TRBV5-4 and TRBJ2-2, with D possibly matching TRBD2 (5 bases). Germline CDR1 is SGHNT and CDR2 is YYREEE (reference sequence). Trimming removed 5 bases from V and 1 base from J, with 9 bases in between. The CDR3 is 14 residues long. The CDR3 here is CASRGGLNTGELFF. Here the CDR3 DNA reads TGTGCCAGCAGGGGTGGACTGAACACCGGGGAGCTGTTTTTT.

The chain recombines TRBV2 with TRBJ2-1; 7 nucleotides agree with TRBD2. Germline CDR1 is SNHLY and CDR2 is FYNNEI. The V and J ends lost 8 bases and 0 bases, in that order; junction bases with no gene match: 13. CDR3 length: 17 amino acids. This CDR3 is CASGGDGSGASYNEQFF. The CDR3 DNA sequence: TGTGCCAGCGGAGGGGATGGAAGCGGGGCCTCCTACAATGAGCAGTTCTTC.

The rearrangement links TRBV5-1 to TRBJ1-5, with TRBD1 matching 9 bases. The CDR3 totals 14 residues. J gave up 4 bases and V 3 bases, and 2 bases lay outside the gene matches. Germline V gene sequence: CDR1 SGHRS, CDR2 YFSETQ. The CDR3 loop reads CASSSTGGNQPQHF. The CDR3 region has the DNA TGCGCCAGCAGCTCGACAGGGGGGAATCAGCCCCAGCATTTT.

This rearrangement joins TRBV7-3 to TRBJ2-6; TRBD1 matches at 8 bases. With 5 bases clipped from V and 2 bases from J, the junction kept 8 bases outside the gene matches. There are 17 residues in the CDR3. Germline V gives CDR1 SGHTA, CDR2 FQGTGA. The CDR3 DNA is TGTGCCAGCAGCACCGGGACAGGAGCGCCTGGGGCCAACGTCCTGACTTTC. Residues: CASSTGTGAPGANVLTF.

V is TRBV5-1 and J is TRBJ2-2; 11 bases are shared with TRBD2. V shed 4 bases, J shed 1 base, and the junction held 12 bases outside the gene matches. Germline-derived CDR1 and CDR2 are SGHRS and YFSETQ. The CDR3 runs 19 residues. Here the CDR3 reads CASSHRSILAGVNTGELFF. DNA for the CDR3: TGCGCCAGCAGCCACCGATCTATACTAGCGGGAGTGAACACCGGGGAGCTGTTTTTT.

The chain combines TRBV7-2 with TRBJ2-1, with 13 bases fitting TRBD2. Per the germline V gene, CDR1 is SGHTA and CDR2 is FQGNSA. Trimming removed 4 bases from V and 6 bases from J; junction bases left unmatched: 6. The CDR3 runs 16 residues. CDR3 nucleotides: TGTGCCAGCAGCTCGAGACTAGCGGGAGGCTCCAATGAGCAGTTCTTC. Protein: CASSSRLAGGSNEQFF.

The gene calls are TRBV7-2 and TRBJ2-1, with a tentative D call TRBD2 (6 bases). Trimming stripped 5 bases from V and 2 bases from J, with 19 bases between. CDR1 is SGHTA and CDR2 is FQGNSA in the germline V gene. The CDR3 totals 17 residues. In DNA, the CDR3 is TGTGCCAGCAGCCCCCGAAATCAGCGGGCAACCTACAATGAGCAGTTCTTC. Translated, it gives CASSPRNQRATYNEQFF.

The rearrangement uses TRBV6-2 or TRBV6-3 and TRBJ2-5; 8 nucleotides align to TRBD2. Trimming took 5 bases from V and 5 from J; bases not matched to a gene: 10. The germline V gene encodes CDR1 MNHEY and CDR2 SVGEGT. The CDR3 consists of 15 residues. The DNA of the CDR3 is TGTGCCAGCAGTAAAAGAAGCGGGGGTCGGGAGACCCAGTACTTC. This sequence encodes CASSKRSGGRETQYF.

The chain carries TRBV15 and TRBJ2-1, with TRBD2 identical over 7 bases. The V and J ends lost 5 bases and 7 bases, in that order; junction bases with no gene match: 5. The CDR3 is 13 amino acids. Germline lookup yields CDR1 LNHNV and CDR2 YYDKDF (reference sequence). The CDR3 region is CATSRTRWNEQFF. CDR3 DNA: TGTGCCACCAGCCGGACTAGATGGAATGAGCAGTTCTTC.

CDR3 amino acids: CASSFRRQEETQYF. CDR3 nucleotide sequence: TGTGCCAGCAGTTTTCGCCGGCAGGAAGAGACCCAGTACTTC. The gene calls are TRBV6-2 or TRBV6-3 and TRBJ2-5; unclear D gene. Germline loops: CDR1 MNHEY, CDR2 SVGEGT. Trimming stripped 4 bases from V and 3 bases from J, with 12 bases between. The CDR3 sequence is 14 residues long.

The genes are TRBV5-1 and TRBJ2-3; 9 positions match TRBD2. After removal of 0 bases from V and 0 bases from J, the junction contained 2 bases not matched to a gene. CDR1 and CDR2 (germline): SGHRS, YFSETQ. This CDR3 is built from 16 residues. The CDR3 loop is CASSLGAGGSTDTQYF. The CDR3, as DNA: TGCGCCAGCAGCTTGGGCGCGGGAGGGAGCACAGATACGCAGTATTTT.

The chain recombines TRBV5-4 with TRBJ2-1; a weak D match, TRBD2 (6 bases). The germline CDR1 and CDR2 sequences are SGHNT and YYREEE (reference sequence). This CDR3 is built from 13 residues. V lost 4 bases to trimming and J lost 9 bases, with 14 bases between them. CDR3 loop: CASSPVIGSEQFF. The DNA for the CDR3 is TGTGCCAGCAGCCCAGTGATCGGGAGTGAGCAGTTCTTC.